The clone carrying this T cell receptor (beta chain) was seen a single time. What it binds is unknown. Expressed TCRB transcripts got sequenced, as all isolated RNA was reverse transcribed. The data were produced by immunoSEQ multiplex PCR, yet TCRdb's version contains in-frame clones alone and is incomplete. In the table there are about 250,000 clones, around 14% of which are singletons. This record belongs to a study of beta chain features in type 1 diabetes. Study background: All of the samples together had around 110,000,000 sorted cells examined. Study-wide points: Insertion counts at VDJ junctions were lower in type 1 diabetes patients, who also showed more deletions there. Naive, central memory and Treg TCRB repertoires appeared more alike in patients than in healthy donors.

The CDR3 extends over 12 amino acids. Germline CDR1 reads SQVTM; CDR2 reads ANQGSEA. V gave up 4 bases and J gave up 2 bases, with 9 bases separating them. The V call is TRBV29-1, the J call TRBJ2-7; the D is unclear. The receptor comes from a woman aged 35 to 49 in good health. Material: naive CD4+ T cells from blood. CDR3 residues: CSVGDLAYEQYF. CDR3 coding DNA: TGCAGCGTTGGCGACTTAGCCTACGAGCAGTACTTC.